The 2 T cell receptor beta chains below come from one sample, sequenced in a study of blood T cell repertoires in COVID-19. Data came from immunoSEQ multiplex PCR; TCRdb stores just in-frame clones and leaves some out. Of around 25,000 clones in the sample, roughly nine tenths are singletons; the top ten hold 6.5% to 8%. Sequenced sample: peripheral blood. Every receptor here comes from a human donor in a cohort sampled during active COVID-19.

This clone was detected only a few times. V is TRBV28 and J is TRBJ1-1; D unclear. With 3 bases removed from V and 0 bases from J, the gap between germline ends came to 11 bases. The CDR3 consists of 15 residues. The germline V gene encodes CDR1 MDHEN and CDR2 SYDVKM. CDR3 DNA sequence: TGTGCCAGCAGTTTTTTCGGTCCTTTGAACACTGAAGCTTTCTTT. Encoded protein: CASSFFGPLNTEAFF.

V gene TRBV18 combines with J gene TRBJ2-7; D is unresolved. The germline V gene has CDR1 KGHSH and CDR2 LQKENI. V was cut by 6 bases and J by 2 bases, with 8 bases left in between. The CDR3 spans 12 residues. The CDR3 DNA reads as TGTGCCAGCTCGCGAACAGCCTACGAGCAGTACTTC. Its translation is CASSRTAYEQYF. The entire variable domain, with the rest obtained from reference TRBV18 and TRBJ2-7, is as follows: NAGVMQNPRHLVRRRGQEARLRCSPMKGHSHVYWYRQLPEEGLKFMVYLQKENIIDESGMPKERFSAEFPKEGPSILRIQQVVRGDSAAYFCASSRTAYEQYFGPGTRLTVT.